Following are 23 T cell receptor beta chains from one sample sequenced in a study of molecular identifiers for immune sequencing clone quantification. TCRdb fed the PCR reads into MiXCR, producing one record per CDR3 protein. The sample lists tens of thousands of distinct CDR3 sequences, 20% to 25% occurring once. Sequencing was carried out using naive CD8+ T cells from blood, with Jurkat cell RNA spiked in. Sample subset: FACS-sorted CD8+CD4-CCR7+CD45RA+ naive T cells. The source of these receptors is a human donor in good health. Some libraries in this study had Jurkat cell RNA spiked in.

This clonotype was detected a few times. This chain joins TRBV7-9 and TRBJ2-7; 7 nucleotides agree with TRBD1. From germline, CDR1 is SEHNR and CDR2 FQNEAQ (reference sequence). J was trimmed by 6 bases and V by 5 bases; bases with no gene match: 7. This CDR3 is built from 13 residues. CDR3 loop: CASSLETGSEQYF. The CDR3 nucleotides read TGTGCCAGCAGCCTAGAGACAGGGTCCGAGCAGTACTTC.

This clonotype occurred many times. The rearrangement joins TRBV9 to TRBJ1-2, with no clear D. CDR1 is SGDLS and CDR2 is YYNGEE in the germline V gene. The CDR3 runs to 15 residues. Trimming took off 0 bases at V and 4 bases at J, with 13 bases between the two ends. CDR3 nucleotide sequence: TGTGCCAGCAGCGTAGAAGTAGGGCTCCGCTATGGCTACACCTTC. Its translation: CASSVEVGLRYGYTF.

This clonotype was counted at least ten times. The rearrangement uses TRBV7-2 and TRBJ2-3, with TRBD2 matching over 12 bases. The germline CDR1 and CDR2 sequences are SGHTA and FQGNSA. Trimming at V came to 3 bases and at J to 4 bases, leaving 14 bases not matched to a gene. This CDR3 is built from 19 residues. The CDR3 here is CASSFPLAGGAASPDTQYF. The DNA of the CDR3 is TGTGCCAGCAGCTTTCCCCTAGCGGGGGGGGCGGCATCCCCAGATACGCAGTATTTT. Combining the CDR3 with reference TRBV7-2 and TRBJ2-3 gives the whole variable domain GAGVSQSPSNKVTEKGKDVELRCDPISGHTALYWYRQSLGQGLEFLIYFQGNSAPDKSGLPSDRFSAERTGGSVSTLTIQRTQQEDSAVYLCASSFPLAGGAASPDTQYFGPGTRLTVL.

This clonotype was recorded at least ten times. The genes are TRBV18 and TRBJ2-3, with 11 bases identical to TRBD2. CDR3 length equals 16 residues. The junction had 7 bases not matched to a gene; V was cut back by 3 bases and J by 5 bases. Germline lookup yields CDR1 KGHSH and CDR2 LQKENI. The CDR3 coding sequence is TGTGCCAGCTCACCGACTAGCGGGATGGAGGTAGATACGCAGTATTTT. As protein: CASSPTSGMEVDTQYF. The entire variable domain, with the rest obtained from reference TRBV18 and TRBJ2-3, is as follows: NAGVMQNPRHLVRRRGQEARLRCSPMKGHSHVYWYRQLPEEGLKFMVYLQKENIIDESGMPKERFSAEFPKEGPSILRIQQVVRGDSAAYFCASSPTSGMEVDTQYFGPGTRLTVL.

The V gene is TRBV6-5, the J gene TRBJ2-7, with D possibly matching TRBD1 (6 bases). Per germline, CDR1 MNHEY and CDR2 SVGAGI. V lost 5 bases to trimming and J lost 2 bases, with 7 bases between them. This CDR3 spans 12 amino acids. In DNA, the CDR3 is TGTGCCAGCAGTCGGGACACCTACGAGCAGTACTTC. This translates into CASSRDTYEQYF.

Comments on this clonotype: Since the CDR3 does not end with the conserved phenylalanine or tryptophan, this likely comes from a read error. The rearrangement links TRBV7-6 to TRBJ2-5, with no clear D. The CDR3 totals 13 residues. Trimming left V 2 bases short and J 5 bases short, with 9 bases between. Germline-derived CDR1 and CDR2 are SGHVS and FNYEAQ. The CDR3 DNA is TGTGCCAGCAGCTTACTGGAGTCGGAGACCCAGTACTTA. Translated, it gives CASSLLESETQYL.

The chain recombines TRBV20-1 with TRBJ2-1; the match to TRBD1 covers 9 bases. The V and J ends lost 5 bases and 6 bases, in that order; junction bases with no gene match: 5. Germline-derived CDR1 and CDR2 are DFQATT and SNEGSKA (reference sequence). This CDR3 is 13 amino acids long. The CDR3 sequence: CSAGQGPFNEQFF. CDR3 in DNA: TGCAGTGCTGGACAGGGGCCGTTCAATGAGCAGTTCTTC.

About this clonotype itself: This may be a read error, as it is one base from a much larger clone. The rearrangement uses TRBV9 and TRBJ1-2; D unclear. CDR1 is SGDLS, CDR2 YYNGEE, per germline. CDR3 size: 16 residues. CDR3 DNA: TGTGCCAGCAGCTCCCCGGTCAGTTTAGCTAACTATGGCTACCCCTTC. Translating gives CASSSPVSLANYGYPF.

The V and J genes are TRBV19 and TRBJ2-4; D may be TRBD1 or TRBD2 (5 bases each). V lost 9 bases, J lost 0 bases, and 15 bases lay in between. CDR1 LNHDA and CDR2 SQIVND come from the germline V gene (reference sequence). This CDR3 spans 15 amino acids. DNA for the CDR3: TGTGCCAGCAAAAGGGACGAACTAGCCAAAAACATTCAGTACTTC. Translation gives CASKRDELAKNIQYF.

About this clonotype: This clone may be a read error of a much larger clone one base away. This chain uses TRBV4-3 with TRBJ2-7; D unclear. The germline V gene has CDR1 LGHNA and CDR2 YSLEER. V was cut by 1 base and J by 5 bases, with 15 bases left in between. This CDR3 comprises 15 residues. CDR3 residues: CASSQARLTWDEQYF. The CDR3 nucleotides read TGCGCCAGCAGCCAAGCTCGCCTTACCTGGGACGAGCAGTACTTC.

This clonotype was seen only once. A much larger clone lies one base from this, so it may be a read error. This rearrangement joins TRBV7-2 to TRBJ2-3; TRBD2 aligns across 8 bases. From germline, CDR1 is SGHTA and CDR2 FQGNSA. This CDR3 is built from 16 residues. CDR3 DNA: TGTGCCAGCAGCATCCTGAGCGGGGGTGGCACAGATACGCCGTATTTT. This codes for CASSILSGGGTDTPYF.

This clonotype came up a few times. The chain uses TRBV6-5 and TRBJ2-7, with TRBD2 as a possible D gene (6 bases). Germline CDR1 and CDR2: MNHEY and SVGAGI. The CDR3 has 15 amino acids. V lost 6 bases, J lost 1 base, and 16 bases lay in between. CDR3 DNA: TGTGCCAGCAGCGAAAATAGGGACTCGTCCTACGAGCAGTACTTC. Amino acids: CASSENRDSSYEQYF.

This clonotype was seen a handful of times. The genes are TRBV2 and TRBJ1-1, with D tentatively TRBD1 (5 bases). The V gene's germline CDR1 is SNHLY and CDR2 FYNNEI. The germline V and J ends were trimmed by 4 bases and 7 bases, with 13 bases remaining between them. This CDR3 has 13 amino acids. The CDR3 nucleotides are TGTGCCAGCAGTGGGGGTAGGGGCCGTGAAGCTTTCTTT. It encodes CASSGGRGREAFF.

This clonotype has a count of ten or more. The junction departs from the called germline gene at one end, perhaps through a read error. This chain links TRBV4-3 with TRBJ2-7; possible D gene TRBD1, 6 bases. The CDR3 has 15 amino acids. Germline CDR1 and CDR2: LGHNA and YSLEER. The CDR3 region has the DNA TGCGCCAGCAGCCAAGAGGTGGGACAAGTCTACGCGCAGTACTTC. It encodes CASSQEVGQVYAQYF.

This clonotype was detected ten times or more. V is TRBV7-2 and J is TRBJ1-5; D is ambiguous. V was pared by 2 bases and J by 4 bases, with 9 bases between. CDR1 is SGHTA, CDR2 FQGNSA, per germline. This CDR3 contains 14 residues. CDR3 nucleotide sequence: TGTGCCAGCAGCTTATATCCGGGAAATCAGCCCCAGCATTTT. This gives the protein CASSLYPGNQPQHF.

This clonotype was seen at least ten times. The chain has TRBV28 and TRBJ2-2, with D perhaps assigned TRBD1 or TRBD2 (6 bases each). V lost 5 bases to trimming and J lost 11 bases, with 18 bases between them. The CDR3 spans 14 residues. Germline V lookup: CDR1 MDHEN, CDR2 SYDVKM. The CDR3 nucleotides are TGTGCCAGCAGTACTCGGGGGCGAACCGTCGAGCTGTTTTTT. Translation gives CASSTRGRTVELFF.

With respect to this clonotype: One junction end disagrees with the germline gene, perhaps due to a read error. The rearrangement links TRBV12-3 or TRBV12-4 to TRBJ1-2; D ambiguous. There are 9 residues in the CDR3. This CDR3 is CASVYGYAF. DNA for the CDR3: TGTGCCAGCGTCTATGGCTACGCCTTC.

This clonotype has only a few counts. The rearrangement links TRBV7-3 to TRBJ1-5; 8 positions match TRBD1. V dropped 2 bases and J dropped 0; count of bases not matched to a gene: 9. This CDR3 contains 18 residues. Germline V gives CDR1 SGHTA, CDR2 FQGTGA. CDR3 nucleotides: TGTGCCAGCAGCTTATCGAGACAGGGGCAAAATAGCAATCAGCCCCAGCATTTT. It specifies CASSLSRQGQNSNQPQHF.

This clonotype was found many times. V is TRBV20-1 and J is TRBJ2-7; D perhaps matches TRBD2 (5 bases). The CDR3 consists of 12 residues. The V and J ends lost 3 bases and 5 bases respectively, with 11 bases between them. Germline CDR1 reads DFQATT; CDR2 reads SNEGSKA (reference sequence). This CDR3 reads CSARSGGHEQYF. The CDR3 DNA reads TGCAGTGCTAGGAGCGGAGGCCACGAGCAGTACTTC.

The sample holds one count of this clonotype. The conserved phenylalanine or tryptophan normally closing the CDR3 is absent here, so this likely arose from a read error. The V call is TRBV7-9, the J call TRBJ2-2; D perhaps matches TRBD1 (5 bases). The CDR3 is 14 amino acids. The V and J ends lost 3 bases and 7 bases respectively, with 12 bases between them. CDR1 is SEHNR, CDR2 FQNEAQ, per germline (reference sequence). DNA for the CDR3: TGTGCCAGCAGCTTTTTGACAGTAGGCGGGGAGCTGTTTCTT. Translated: CASSFLTVGGELFL.

The rearrangement joins TRBV27 to TRBJ2-7; D gene uncertain. V gave up 9 bases and J gave up 2 bases, with 11 bases separating them. Germline V gene lookup returns CDR1 MNHEY and CDR2 SMNVEV (reference sequence). The CDR3 length is 12 residues. CDR3 DNA sequence: TGTGCCAGTGTGGCCCGTACCTACGAGCAGTACTTC. Translated, it gives CASVARTYEQYF.

The gene calls are TRBV7-9 and TRBJ1-2; D not certain. Trimming cost V 4 bases and J 0 bases, with 18 bases left between them. Germline V gene lookup returns CDR1 SEHNR and CDR2 FQNEAQ (reference sequence). The CDR3 extends over 17 amino acids. The CDR3 protein is CASSYGPELVANYGYTF. The CDR3 DNA reads TGTGCCAGCAGCTACGGACCGGAACTAGTAGCTAACTATGGCTACACCTTC.

This clonotype was detected only a few times. This chain joins TRBV29-1 and TRBJ1-6; D not certain. The CDR3 spans 13 residues. V lost 7 bases to trimming and J lost 0 bases, with 7 bases between them. Germline V gene data show CDR1 as SQVTM and CDR2 as ANQGSEA. Written as DNA, the CDR3 is TGCAGCGCCCAAAGCTCCTATAATTCACCCCTCCACTTT. Its protein product is CSAQSSYNSPLHF.